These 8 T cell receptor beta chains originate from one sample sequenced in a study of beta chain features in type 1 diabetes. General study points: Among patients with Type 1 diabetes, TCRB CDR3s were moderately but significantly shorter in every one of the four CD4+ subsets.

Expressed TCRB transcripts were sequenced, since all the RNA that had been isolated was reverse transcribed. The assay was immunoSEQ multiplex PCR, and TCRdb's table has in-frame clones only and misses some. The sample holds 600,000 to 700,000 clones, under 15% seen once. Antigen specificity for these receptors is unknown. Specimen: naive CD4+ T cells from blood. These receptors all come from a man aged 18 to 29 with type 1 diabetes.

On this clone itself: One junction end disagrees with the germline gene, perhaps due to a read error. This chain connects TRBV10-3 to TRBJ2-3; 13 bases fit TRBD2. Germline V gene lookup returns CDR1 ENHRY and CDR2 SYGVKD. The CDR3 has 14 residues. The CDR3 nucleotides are TGTGCCATCAGTCGAGGGACTAGCGGGGCGCCGGGGAATTTT. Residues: CAISRGTSGAPGNF.

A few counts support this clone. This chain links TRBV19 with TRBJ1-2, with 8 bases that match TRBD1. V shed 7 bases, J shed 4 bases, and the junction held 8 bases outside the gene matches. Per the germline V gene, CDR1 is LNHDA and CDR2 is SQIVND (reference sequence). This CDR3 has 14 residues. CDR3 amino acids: CASTPGQGSYGYTF. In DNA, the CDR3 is TGTGCCAGTACCCCTGGACAGGGTAGCTATGGCTACACCTTC.

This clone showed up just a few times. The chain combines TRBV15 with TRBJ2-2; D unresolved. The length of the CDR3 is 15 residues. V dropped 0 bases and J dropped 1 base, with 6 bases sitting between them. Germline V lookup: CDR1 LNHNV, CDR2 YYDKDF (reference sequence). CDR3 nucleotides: TGTGCCACCAGCAGAGATAACAGGAACACCGGGGAGCTGTTTTTT. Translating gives CATSRDNRNTGELFF.

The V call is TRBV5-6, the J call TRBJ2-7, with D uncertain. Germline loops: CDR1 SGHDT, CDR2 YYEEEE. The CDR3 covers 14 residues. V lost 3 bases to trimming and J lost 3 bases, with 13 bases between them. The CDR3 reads CASSWGLGGYEQYF. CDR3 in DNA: TGTGCCAGCAGCTGGGGTCTAGGCGGCTACGAGCAGTACTTC.

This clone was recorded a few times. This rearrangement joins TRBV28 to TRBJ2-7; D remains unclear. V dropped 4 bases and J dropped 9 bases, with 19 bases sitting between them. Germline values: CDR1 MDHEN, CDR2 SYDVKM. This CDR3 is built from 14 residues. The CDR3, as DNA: TGTGCCAGCAGTTCGATCATTGCACGGCGACGGCAGTACTTC. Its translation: CASSSIIARRRQYF.

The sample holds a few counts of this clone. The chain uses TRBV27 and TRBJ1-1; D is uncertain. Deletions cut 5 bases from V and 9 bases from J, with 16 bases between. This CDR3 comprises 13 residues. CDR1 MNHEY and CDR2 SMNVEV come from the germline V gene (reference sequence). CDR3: CASSPADGGKAFF. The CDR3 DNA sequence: TGTGCCAGCAGTCCGGCGGACGGTGGCAAAGCTTTCTTT.

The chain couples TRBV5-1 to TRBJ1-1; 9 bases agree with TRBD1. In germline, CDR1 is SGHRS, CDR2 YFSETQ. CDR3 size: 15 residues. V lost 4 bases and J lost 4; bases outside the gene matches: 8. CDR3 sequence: CASSPGQGFRTEAFF. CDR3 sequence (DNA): TGCGCCAGCAGCCCGGGACAGGGCTTTCGCACTGAAGCTTTCTTT.

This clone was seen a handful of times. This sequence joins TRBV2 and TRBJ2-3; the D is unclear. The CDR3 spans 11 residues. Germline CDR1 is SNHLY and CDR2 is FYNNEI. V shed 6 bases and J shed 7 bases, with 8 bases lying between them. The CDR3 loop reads CASRTANTQYF. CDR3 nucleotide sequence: TGTGCCAGCAGAACCGCAAATACGCAGTATTTT.